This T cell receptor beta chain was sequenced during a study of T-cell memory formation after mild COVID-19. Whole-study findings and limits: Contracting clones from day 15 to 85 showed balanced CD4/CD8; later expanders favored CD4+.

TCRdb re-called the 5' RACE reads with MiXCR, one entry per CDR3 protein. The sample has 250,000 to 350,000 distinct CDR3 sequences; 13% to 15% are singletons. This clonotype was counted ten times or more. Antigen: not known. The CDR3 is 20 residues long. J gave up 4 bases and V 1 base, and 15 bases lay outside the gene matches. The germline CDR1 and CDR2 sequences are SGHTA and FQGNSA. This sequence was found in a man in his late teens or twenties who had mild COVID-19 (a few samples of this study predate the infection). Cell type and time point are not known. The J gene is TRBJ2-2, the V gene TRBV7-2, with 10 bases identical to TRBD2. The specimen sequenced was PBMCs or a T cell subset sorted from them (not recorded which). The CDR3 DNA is TGTGCCAGCAGCTTAGGGGGGCGCTGGGAGCGGGGGGGCGTCACCGGGGAGCTGTTTTTT. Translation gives CASSLGGRWERGGVTGELFF. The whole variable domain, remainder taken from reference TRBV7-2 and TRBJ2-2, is GAGVSQSPSNKVTEKGKDVELRCDPISGHTALYWYRQSLGQGLEFLIYFQGNSAPDKSGLPSDRFSAERTGGSVSTLTIQRTQQEDSAVYLCASSLGGRWERGGVTGELFFGEGSRLTVL.